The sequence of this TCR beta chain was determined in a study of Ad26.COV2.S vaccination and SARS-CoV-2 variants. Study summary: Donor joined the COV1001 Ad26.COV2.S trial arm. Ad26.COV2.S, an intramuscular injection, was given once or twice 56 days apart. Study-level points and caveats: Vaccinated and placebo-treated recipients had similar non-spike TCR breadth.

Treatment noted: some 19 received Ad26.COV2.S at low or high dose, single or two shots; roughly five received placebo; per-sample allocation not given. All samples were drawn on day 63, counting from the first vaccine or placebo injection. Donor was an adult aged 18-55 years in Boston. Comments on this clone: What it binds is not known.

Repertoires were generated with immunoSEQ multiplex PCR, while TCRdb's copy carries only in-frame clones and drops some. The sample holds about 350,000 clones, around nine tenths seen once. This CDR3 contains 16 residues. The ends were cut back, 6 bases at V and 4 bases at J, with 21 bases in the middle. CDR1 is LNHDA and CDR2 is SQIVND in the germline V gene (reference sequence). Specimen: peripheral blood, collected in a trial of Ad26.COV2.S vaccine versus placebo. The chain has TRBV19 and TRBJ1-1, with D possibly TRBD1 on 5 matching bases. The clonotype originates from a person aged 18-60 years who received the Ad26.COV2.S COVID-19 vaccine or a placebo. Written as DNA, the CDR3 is TGTGCCAGTAGATGGGGGGGTATCGAGGGGAGCACTGAAGCTTTCTTT. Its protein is CASRWGGIEGSTEAFF.